The 27 T cell receptor beta chains below all came from one sample that was sequenced in a study of control samples from healthy donors and cancer patients. The data were produced by immunoSEQ multiplex PCR, yet TCRdb's version contains in-frame clones alone and is incomplete. The repertoire holds 100,000 to 150,000 clones, with 92% as singletons. Sequencing used blood. These receptors all come from a woman aged 45-60 years in good health.

J is TRBJ1-5 and V is TRBV6-4; 8 bases line up with TRBD1. Germline-derived CDR1 and CDR2 are MRHNA and SNTAGT. The CDR3 covers 16 residues. V gave up 3 bases and J gave up 7 bases; unmatched junction bases: 11. The CDR3 reads CASSDTGGQGFQPQHF. The CDR3 nucleotides are TGTGCCAGCAGTGATACCGGAGGACAGGGTTTCCAGCCCCAGCATTTT.

This chain uses TRBV5-5 with TRBJ2-2, with D perhaps given as TRBD1 or TRBD2 (5 bases each). This CDR3 has 15 residues. CDR1 and CDR2 from the germline V gene are SGHKS and YYEKEE (reference sequence). V lost 5 bases and J 5 bases, leaving 16 bases between the germline ends. This CDR3 reads CASRLVGAGTGELFF. As DNA, the CDR3 is TGTGCCAGCAGACTGGTCGGGGCAGGAACCGGGGAGCTGTTTTTT.

The chain has TRBV28 and TRBJ1-1; D unclear. CDR1 is MDHEN, CDR2 SYDVKM, per germline. Between the trimmed V and J ends, which lost 6 bases and 0 bases, there was a span of 11 bases. The CDR3 covers 14 residues. CDR3 protein: CASRGPGVNTEAFF. CDR3 in DNA: TGTGCCAGCAGGGGCCCCGGGGTGAACACTGAAGCTTTCTTT.

The chain links TRBV4-1 to TRBJ1-5; weak D call: TRBD1 (6 bases). The CDR3 has 16 residues. The germline CDR1 and CDR2 sequences are MGHRA and YSYEKL. V lost 4 bases to trimming and J lost 4 bases, with 17 bases between them. The CDR3 here is CASSLALGGRNQPQHF. CDR3 bases: TGCGCCAGCAGCCTCGCCTTAGGGGGGAGGAATCAGCCCCAGCATTTT.

The CDR3 DNA follows: TGCGCCAGTAATGACCGCTCTGGGGCCAACGTCCTGACTTTC. Encoded protein: CASNDRSGANVLTF. V gene TRBV5-1 combines with J gene TRBJ2-6; D not certain. Germline-derived CDR1 and CDR2 are SGHRS and YFSETQ. The CDR3 runs 14 residues. Trimming removed 8 bases from V and 0 bases from J, with 9 bases in between.

In this sample, this clone turned up a few times. The rearrangement uses TRBV5-1 and TRBJ1-6; 8 nucleotides line up with TRBD1. The CDR3 totals 14 residues. Trimming took 2 bases from V and 6 from J; bases not matched to a gene: 1. The germline CDR1 and CDR2 sequences are SGHRS and YFSETQ. DNA for the CDR3: TGCGCCAGCAGCTTCGGACAGGGTAATTCACCCCTCCACTTT. Translated: CASSFGQGNSPLHF.

The V and J genes are TRBV27 and TRBJ1-1, with D perhaps TRBD1 (6 bases). Trimming left V 6 bases short and J 11 bases short, with 16 bases between. The CDR3 is made up of 12 amino acids. Germline V gives CDR1 MNHEY, CDR2 SMNVEV (reference sequence). In DNA form, the CDR3 reads TGTGCCAGCAGCTGGGAGGGGGGGGTCGCTTTCTTT. Translated: CASSWEGGVAFF.

V is TRBV28 and J is TRBJ1-4, with a tentative D call TRBD1 (5 bases). Germline assignment: CDR1 MDHEN and CDR2 SYDVKM. CDR3 length: 16 amino acids. Trimming took off 1 base at V and 3 bases at J, with 12 bases between the two ends. Written as DNA, the CDR3 is TGTGCCAGCAGTTTATTGGGGGACGATTCTAATGAAAAACTGTTTTTT. This sequence encodes CASSLLGDDSNEKLFF. The whole variable domain, filled in from reference TRBV28 and TRBJ1-4, reads DVKVTQSSRYLVKRTGEKVFLECVQDMDHENMFWYRQDPGLGLRLIYFSYDVKMKEKGDIPEGYSVSREKKERFSLILESASTNQTSMYLCASSLLGDDSNEKLFFGSGTQLSVL.

This clone was seen only once. The rearrangement joins TRBV5-6 to TRBJ2-1, with TRBD1 matching over 8 bases. The CDR3 totals 15 residues. The ends lost 0 bases at V and 2 bases at J; junction bases unmatched: 1. In germline, CDR1 is SGHDT, CDR2 YYEEEE. CDR3 sequence (DNA): TGTGCCAGCAGCTTGGCAGGGGGCACCTACAATGAGCAGTTCTTC. Translated: CASSLAGGTYNEQFF.

The CDR3 nucleotides read TGTGCCAGCAGTCGGGACAGGGGGCCATCGGATGGCTACACCTTC. Its translation: CASSRDRGPSDGYTF. The V call is TRBV2, the J call TRBJ1-2; 12 bases align to TRBD1. Germline CDR1 and CDR2: SNHLY and FYNNEI. CDR3 length: 15 amino acids. V was clipped by 5 bases and J by 6 bases; unmatched bases: 7.

The chain has TRBV6-5 and TRBJ1-2; a weak D match, TRBD1 (6 bases). CDR3 size: 15 residues. Germline CDR1 and CDR2: MNHEY and SVGAGI. With 0 bases removed from V and 4 bases from J, the gap between germline ends came to 12 bases. The CDR3 DNA is TGTGCCAGCAGTTACTCTTATGACAGGACCTATGGCTACACCTTC. This sequence encodes CASSYSYDRTYGYTF.

V is TRBV5-1 and J is TRBJ1-2; D uncertain. The CDR3 extends over 15 amino acids. V shed 3 bases and J shed 8 bases, with 20 bases lying between them. Per germline, CDR1 SGHRS and CDR2 YFSETQ. CDR3 bases: TGCGCCAGCAGCTCCGAATCTGGCGGCGGCGGCGGCTACACCTTC. This translates into CASSSESGGGGGYTF.

The J gene is TRBJ1-1, the V gene TRBV20-1; D possibly corresponds to TRBD1 (5 bases). V dropped 3 bases and J dropped 11 bases, with 13 bases sitting between them. The CDR3 extends over 11 amino acids. Looked up from germline, CDR1 is DFQATT and CDR2 is SNEGSKA (reference sequence). The CDR3 sequence is CSARSGGEAFF. The CDR3 nucleotides are TGCAGTGCTAGGTCTGGGGGTGAGGCTTTCTTT.

The chain combines TRBV29-1 with TRBJ1-2; 7 bases agree with TRBD1. Germline-derived CDR1 and CDR2 are SQVTM and ANQGSEA. The CDR3 spans 11 residues. Unmatched junction bases numbered 2, after V lost 5 bases and J lost 5 bases. The CDR3 nucleotides are TGCAGCGTTAGGGGGCAGTATGGCTACACCTTC. Translating it yields CSVRGQYGYTF.

This clone was seen only once. V usage is TRBV2 and J usage is TRBJ2-1, with D unresolved. The V gene lost 2 bases and the J gene lost 10 bases, with 9 bases spanning the gap. In germline, CDR1 is SNHLY, CDR2 FYNNEI. The CDR3 covers 12 residues. The CDR3 loop reads CASSESFGEQFF. In nucleotides, the CDR3 is TGTGCCAGCAGTGAAAGTTTTGGGGAGCAGTTCTTC.

This clone was seen only once. The CDR3 DNA follows: TGTGCCAGCTCACCCGGACAGGGGGCGCAGAATGAGCAGTTCTTC. Its protein is CASSPGQGAQNEQFF. The chain has TRBV18 and TRBJ2-1; 11 bases agree with TRBD1. V trimming: 3 bases; J trimming: 7 bases; junction bases outside the gene matches: 5. The CDR3 contains 15 residues. Per the germline V gene, CDR1 is KGHSH and CDR2 is LQKENI.

The CDR3 here is CSASAGMGANVLTF. In nucleotides, the CDR3 is TGCAGTGCTAGTGCCGGTATGGGGGCCAACGTCCTGACTTTC. The chain employs TRBV20-1 and TRBJ2-6; no firm D call. The CDR3 length is 14 residues. Trimming stripped 3 bases from V and 4 bases from J, with 10 bases between. Germline-derived CDR1 and CDR2 are DFQATT and SNEGSKA (reference sequence).

This chain uses TRBV30 with TRBJ1-2, with a tentative D call TRBD1 (5 bases). The CDR3 is made up of 13 amino acids. In germline, CDR1 is GTSNPN, CDR2 SVGIG (reference sequence). Trimming cost V 3 bases and J 6 bases, with 14 bases left between them. CDR3 bases: TGTGCCTGGAGAGCAGGGCCCGGGGATGGCTACACCTTC. Translation gives CAWRAGPGDGYTF.

The rearrangement uses TRBV29-1 and TRBJ2-7, with 8 nucleotides matching TRBD1. This CDR3 comprises 13 residues. J gave up 4 bases and V 4 bases, and 6 bases lay outside the gene matches. Looked up from germline, CDR1 is SQVTM and CDR2 is ANQGSEA. CDR3 sequence: CSVGSGQGYEQYF. The CDR3 nucleotides read TGCAGCGTTGGTTCTGGACAGGGATACGAGCAGTACTTC.

The chain recombines TRBV28 with TRBJ1-2; D is possibly TRBD1 (6 bases). CDR1 and CDR2 from the germline V gene are MDHEN and SYDVKM. Trimming left V 2 bases short and J 5 bases short, with 15 bases between. CDR3 length equals 15 residues. The CDR3 region has the DNA TGTGCCAGCAGTTTAACCCTCATCCAGGGGTATGGCTACACCTTC. Translated, it gives CASSLTLIQGYGYTF.

The rearrangement joins TRBV15 to TRBJ1-5, with D tentatively TRBD1 (5 bases). V shed 4 bases and J shed 6 bases, with 13 bases lying between them. CDR3 length equals 14 residues. The germline V gene encodes CDR1 LNHNV and CDR2 YYDKDF (reference sequence). The CDR3 nucleotides read TGTGCCACCAGCACCCGACAGACGGCTCAGCCCCAGCATTTT. It translates to CATSTRQTAQPQHF.

The chain combines TRBV3-1 (or the pseudogene TRBV3-2) with TRBJ1-2; D gene uncertain. The CDR3 runs to 12 residues. CDR1 is LGHDT, CDR2 YNNKEL, per germline (reference sequence). V lost 0 bases and J lost 7, with 6 bases in between. The CDR3 spells CASSQDLSGYTF. In nucleotides, the CDR3 is TGTGCCAGCAGCCAAGATCTGAGTGGCTACACCTTC.

V usage is TRBV2 and J usage is TRBJ1-5; D gene unclear. The CDR3 contains 14 residues. The germline CDR1 and CDR2 sequences are SNHLY and FYNNEI. The V gene lost 1 base and the J gene lost 4 bases, with 8 bases spanning the gap. This CDR3 is CASSEEAVNQPQHF. In DNA, the CDR3 is TGTGCCAGCAGTGAAGAGGCAGTAAATCAGCCCCAGCATTTT.

J is TRBJ2-7 and V is TRBV19, with unresolved D. Germline CDR1 and CDR2: LNHDA and SQIVND (reference sequence). The CDR3 sequence is 17 residues long. V lost 3 bases to trimming and J lost 2 bases, with 20 bases between them. CDR3 nucleotides: TGTGCCAGTAGTATCAGTTCTTCGTCTGTTGCTACCTACGAGCAGTACTTC. This translates into CASSISSSSVATYEQYF.

The chain is built from TRBV27 and TRBJ2-2; 14 bases are a match to TRBD2. CDR3 size: 18 residues. Germline CDR1 reads MNHEY; CDR2 reads SMNVEV (reference sequence). V lost 2 bases and J lost 0; bases outside the gene matches: 2. Written as DNA, the CDR3 is TGTGCCAGCAGTTTAGAGGGACTAGCGGGGGCGAACACCGGGGAGCTGTTTTTT. Protein sequence: CASSLEGLAGANTGELFF.

This chain connects TRBV12-3 or TRBV12-4 to TRBJ1-5, with D possibly being TRBD1 (6 bases). The CDR3 has 13 residues. Trimming left V 7 bases short and J 11 bases short, with 18 bases between. The DNA for the CDR3 is TGTGCCAGCACTCAGGTATTGGGGGCGGCCCAGCATTTT. This gives the protein CASTQVLGAAQHF.

The chain uses TRBV6-5 and TRBJ1-3; no firm D call. Germline V gene lookup returns CDR1 MNHEY and CDR2 SVGAGI. The CDR3 extends over 14 amino acids. Trimming left V 3 bases short and J 0 bases short, with 6 bases between. This CDR3 is CASSYGDSGNTIYF. The DNA of the CDR3 is TGTGCCAGCAGTTATGGGGACTCTGGAAACACCATATATTTT.